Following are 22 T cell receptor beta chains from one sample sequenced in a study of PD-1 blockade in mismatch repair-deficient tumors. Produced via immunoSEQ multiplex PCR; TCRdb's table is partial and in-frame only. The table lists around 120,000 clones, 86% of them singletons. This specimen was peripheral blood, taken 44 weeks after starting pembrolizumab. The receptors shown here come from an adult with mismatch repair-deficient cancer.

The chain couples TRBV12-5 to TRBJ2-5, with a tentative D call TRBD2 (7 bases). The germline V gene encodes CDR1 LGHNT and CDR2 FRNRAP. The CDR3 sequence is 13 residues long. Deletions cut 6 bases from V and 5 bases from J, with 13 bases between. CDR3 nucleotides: TGTGCTAGTGGGAAAGGGGGGGTGGAGACCCAGTACTTC. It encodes CASGKGGVETQYF.

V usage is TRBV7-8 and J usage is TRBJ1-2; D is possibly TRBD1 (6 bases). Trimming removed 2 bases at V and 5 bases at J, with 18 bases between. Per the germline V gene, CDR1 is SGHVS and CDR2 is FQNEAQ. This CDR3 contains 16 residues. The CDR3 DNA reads TGTGCCAGCAGCTTAAGCCGGGCAGGGGCCGGGTATGGCTACACCTTC. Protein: CASSLSRAGAGYGYTF.

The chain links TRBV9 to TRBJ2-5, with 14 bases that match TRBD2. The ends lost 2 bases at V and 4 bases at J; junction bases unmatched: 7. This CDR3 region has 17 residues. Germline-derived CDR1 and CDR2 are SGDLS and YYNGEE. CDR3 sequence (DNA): TGTGCCAGCAGCGTGGGACTAGCGGGAGTCGTTCGAGAGACCCAGTACTTC. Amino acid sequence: CASSVGLAGVVRETQYF.

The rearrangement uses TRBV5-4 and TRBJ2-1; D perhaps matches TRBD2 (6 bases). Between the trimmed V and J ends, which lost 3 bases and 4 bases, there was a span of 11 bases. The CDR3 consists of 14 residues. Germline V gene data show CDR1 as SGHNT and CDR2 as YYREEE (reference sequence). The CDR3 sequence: CASSSGDSYNEQFF. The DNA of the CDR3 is TGTGCCAGCAGCTCGGGGGATTCGTACAATGAGCAGTTCTTC.

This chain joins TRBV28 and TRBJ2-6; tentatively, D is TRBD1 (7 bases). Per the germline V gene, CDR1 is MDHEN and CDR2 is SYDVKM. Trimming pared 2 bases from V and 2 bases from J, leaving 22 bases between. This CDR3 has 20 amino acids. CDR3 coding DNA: TGTGCCAGCAGTTTAAAGGAGGGGGCGCCAATTAAGCCTGGGGCCAACGTCCTGACTTTC. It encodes CASSLKEGAPIKPGANVLTF. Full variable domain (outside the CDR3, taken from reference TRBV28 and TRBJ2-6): DVKVTQSSRYLVKRTGEKVFLECVQDMDHENMFWYRQDPGLGLRLIYFSYDVKMKEKGDIPEGYSVSREKKERFSLILESASTNQTSMYLCASSLKEGAPIKPGANVLTFGAGSRLTVL.

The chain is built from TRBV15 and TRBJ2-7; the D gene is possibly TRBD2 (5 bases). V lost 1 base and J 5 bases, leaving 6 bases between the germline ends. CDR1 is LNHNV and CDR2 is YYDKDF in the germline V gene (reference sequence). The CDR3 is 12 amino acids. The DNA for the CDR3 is TGTGCCACCAGCAGAGTCGGGAACGAGCAGTACTTC. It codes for CATSRVGNEQYF.

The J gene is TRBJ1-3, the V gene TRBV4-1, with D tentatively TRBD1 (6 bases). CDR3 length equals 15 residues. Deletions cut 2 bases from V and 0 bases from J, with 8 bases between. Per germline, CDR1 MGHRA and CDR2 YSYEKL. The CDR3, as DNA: TGCGCCAGCAGCCAACTACAGGGCTCTGGAAACACCATATATTTT. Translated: CASSQLQGSGNTIYF.

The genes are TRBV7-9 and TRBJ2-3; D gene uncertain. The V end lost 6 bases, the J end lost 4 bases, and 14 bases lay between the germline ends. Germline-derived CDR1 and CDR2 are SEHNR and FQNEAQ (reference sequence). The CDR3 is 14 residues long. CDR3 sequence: CASSWAGLADTQYF. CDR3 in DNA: TGTGCCAGCAGTTGGGCCGGGCTCGCAGATACGCAGTATTTT. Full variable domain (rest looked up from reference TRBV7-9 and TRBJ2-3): DTGVSQNPRHKITKRGQNVTFRCDPISEHNRLYWYRQTLGQGPEFLTYFQNEAQLEKSRLLSDRFSAERPKGSFSTLEIQRTEQGDSAMYLCASSWAGLADTQYFGPGTRLTVL.

In DNA form, the CDR3 reads TGCGCCAGCAGCCAAGACCGTTTGGTTGGGGGCGGTTTTTATGAGCAGTTCTTC. This translates into CASSQDRLVGGGFYEQFF. The chain carries TRBV4-1 and TRBJ2-1; D is perhaps TRBD1 (6 bases). CDR1 and CDR2 from the germline V gene are MGHRA and YSYEKL. The CDR3 covers 18 residues. The V gene lost 0 bases and the J gene lost 8 bases, with 23 bases spanning the gap.

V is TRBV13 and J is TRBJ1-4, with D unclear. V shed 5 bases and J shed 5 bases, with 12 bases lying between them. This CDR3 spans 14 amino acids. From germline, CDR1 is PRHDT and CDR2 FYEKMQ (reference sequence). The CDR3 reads CASSLRQNNEKLFF. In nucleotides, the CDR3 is TGTGCCAGCAGCCTAAGACAAAACAATGAAAAACTGTTTTTT.

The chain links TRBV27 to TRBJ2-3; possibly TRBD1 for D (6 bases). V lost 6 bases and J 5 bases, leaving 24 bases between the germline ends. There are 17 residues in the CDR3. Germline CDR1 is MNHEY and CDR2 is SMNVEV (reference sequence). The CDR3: CASSHAPHSGVVDTQYF. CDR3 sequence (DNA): TGTGCCAGCAGCCACGCACCCCACTCAGGGGTGGTAGATACGCAGTATTTT.

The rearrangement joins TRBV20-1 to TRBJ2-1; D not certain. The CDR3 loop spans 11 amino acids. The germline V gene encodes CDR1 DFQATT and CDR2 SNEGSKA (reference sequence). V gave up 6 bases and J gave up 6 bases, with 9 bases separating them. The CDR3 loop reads CSARWGNEQFF. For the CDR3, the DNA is TGCAGTGCCCGTTGGGGCAATGAGCAGTTCTTC.

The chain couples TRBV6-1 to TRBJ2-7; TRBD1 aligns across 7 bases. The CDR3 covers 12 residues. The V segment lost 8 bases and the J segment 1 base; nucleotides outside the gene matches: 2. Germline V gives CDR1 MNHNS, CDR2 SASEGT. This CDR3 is CASGTASYEQYF. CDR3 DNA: TGTGCCAGCGGGACAGCATCCTACGAGCAGTACTTC.

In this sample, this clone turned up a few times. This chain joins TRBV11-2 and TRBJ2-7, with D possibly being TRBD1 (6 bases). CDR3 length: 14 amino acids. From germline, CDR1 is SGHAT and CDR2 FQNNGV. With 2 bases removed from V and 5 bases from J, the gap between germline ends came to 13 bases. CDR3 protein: CASSLWDNNHEQYF. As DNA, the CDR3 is TGTGCCAGCAGCTTATGGGACAACAACCACGAGCAGTACTTC.

CDR3 coding DNA: TGTGCCAGCAGTGAAGGGGAGGGGAACACTGAAGCTTTCTTT. It specifies CASSEGEGNTEAFF. The genes are TRBV2 and TRBJ1-1; D uncertain. Germline V lookup: CDR1 SNHLY, CDR2 FYNNEI. V lost 1 base and J lost 1, with 7 bases in between. The CDR3 is made up of 14 amino acids. Drawing the rest from reference TRBV2 and TRBJ1-1, the complete variable domain is EPEVTQTPSHQVTQMGQEVILRCVPISNHLYFYWYRQILGQKVEFLVSFYNNEISEKSEIFDDQFSVERPDGSNFTLKIRSTKLEDSAMYFCASSEGEGNTEAFFGQGTRLTVV.

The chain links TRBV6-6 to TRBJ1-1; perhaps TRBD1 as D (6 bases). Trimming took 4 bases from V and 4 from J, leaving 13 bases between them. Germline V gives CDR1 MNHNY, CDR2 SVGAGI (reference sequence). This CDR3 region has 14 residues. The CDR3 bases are TGTGCCAGCAGTTCAGAGGGGGTCTTCACTGAAGCTTTCTTT. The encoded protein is CASSSEGVFTEAFF.

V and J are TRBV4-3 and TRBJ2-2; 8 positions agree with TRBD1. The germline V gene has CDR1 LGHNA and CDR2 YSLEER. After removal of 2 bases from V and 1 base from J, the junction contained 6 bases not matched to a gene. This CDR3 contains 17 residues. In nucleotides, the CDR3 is TGCGCCAGCAGCCAAAACGGACAGGGTGGGAACACCGGGGAGCTGTTTTTT. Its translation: CASSQNGQGGNTGELFF.

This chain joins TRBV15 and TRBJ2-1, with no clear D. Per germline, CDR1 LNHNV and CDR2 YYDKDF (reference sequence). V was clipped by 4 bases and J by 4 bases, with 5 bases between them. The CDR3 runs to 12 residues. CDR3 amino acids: CATSNYYNEQFF. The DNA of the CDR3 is TGTGCCACCAGCAACTATTACAATGAGCAGTTCTTC.

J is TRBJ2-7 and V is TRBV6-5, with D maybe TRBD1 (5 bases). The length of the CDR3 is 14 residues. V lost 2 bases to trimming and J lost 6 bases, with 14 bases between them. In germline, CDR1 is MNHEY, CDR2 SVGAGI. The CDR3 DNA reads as TGTGCCAGCAGTTACAGTCAGGGTAGTCTCGAGCAGTACTTC. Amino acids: CASSYSQGSLEQYF.

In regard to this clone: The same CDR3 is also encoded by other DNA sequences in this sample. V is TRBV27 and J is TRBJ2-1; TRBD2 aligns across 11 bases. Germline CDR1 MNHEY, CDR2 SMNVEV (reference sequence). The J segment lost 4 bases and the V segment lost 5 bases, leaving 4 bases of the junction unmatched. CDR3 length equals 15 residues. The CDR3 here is CASSPGTSGYNEQFF. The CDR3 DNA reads TGTGCCAGCAGTCCCGGGACTAGCGGATACAATGAGCAGTTCTTC.

In DNA, the CDR3 is TGCGCCAGCAGCCAAAGGGCCTTGGGACTAGCGGGAGCAGATACGCAGTATTTT. This sequence encodes CASSQRALGLAGADTQYF. The chain links TRBV4-1 to TRBJ2-3; 14 nucleotides align to TRBD2. Unmatched junction bases numbered 8, after V lost 2 bases and J lost 4 bases. CDR3 length: 18 residues. Germline V gives CDR1 MGHRA, CDR2 YSYEKL.

The DNA for the CDR3 is TGCGCCAGCAGCCAAGTCAATGAGCAGTTCTTC. As protein: CASSQVNEQFF. The rearrangement links TRBV4-1 to TRBJ2-1; D is unclear. The CDR3 loop spans 11 amino acids. CDR1 is MGHRA, CDR2 YSYEKL, per germline. V lost 1 base and J 6 bases, leaving 1 base between the germline ends.